Shown below are 21 T cell receptor beta chains from a single sample sequenced in a study of cytomegalovirus exposure and HLA in healthy donors. 60 Vbeta and 13 Jbeta primers were used in PCR. Profiled with immunoSEQ multiplex PCR; TCRdb holds only in-frame clones, not every one. The table lists under 200,000 clones, roughly 80% of them singletons. Source material: PBMCs. The receptors shown here come from a woman under 30 in good health and CMV-seronegative.

The V and J genes are TRBV11-3 and TRBJ2-1, with 9 bases lining up with TRBD1. The CDR3 is made up of 16 amino acids. The V gene's germline CDR1 is SGHNT and CDR2 YENEEA. The V and J ends lost 4 bases and 1 base, in that order; junction bases with no gene match: 5. This chain's CDR3 is CASSSTGQGSYNEQFF. The CDR3 DNA sequence: TGTGCCAGCAGCTCCACTGGACAGGGGTCCTACAATGAGCAGTTCTTC.

The chain combines TRBV7-9 with TRBJ2-7, with D possibly matching TRBD2 (5 bases). V was cut by 8 bases and J by 2 bases, with 13 bases left in between. This CDR3 spans 13 amino acids. The germline CDR1 and CDR2 sequences are SEHNR and FQNEAQ (reference sequence). The CDR3 sequence is CASANPGAYEQYF. Written as DNA, the CDR3 is TGTGCCAGCGCCAATCCCGGGGCCTACGAGCAGTACTTC.

The chain couples TRBV19 to TRBJ2-7; 10 bases align to TRBD2. CDR1 is LNHDA and CDR2 is SQIVND in the germline V gene (reference sequence). The CDR3 totals 13 residues. The CDR3 nucleotides are TGTGCCAGTAGTATAGATGGTCCTAGCGGGAGTTTAGTC. Its translation is CASSIDGPSGSLV.

This clone was detected only once. The V call is TRBV10-2, the J call TRBJ1-3, with D unclear. V was cut by 9 bases and J by 0 bases, with 18 bases left in between. The CDR3 is 16 amino acids. The germline V gene has CDR1 WSHSY and CDR2 SAAADI. The CDR3 DNA follows: TGCGCCAGTCAAACTCCGATGGGGAGCTCTGGAAACACCATATATTTT. It encodes CASQTPMGSSGNTIYF.

The rearrangement joins TRBV5-4 to TRBJ1-1; D is uncertain. The germline V gene encodes CDR1 SGHNT and CDR2 YYREEE (reference sequence). The CDR3 is 15 residues long. V shed 0 bases and J shed 1 base, with 10 bases lying between them. Here the CDR3 DNA reads TGTGCCAGCAGCTTGGGGATGGAGTGGAACACTGAAGCTTTCTTT. Its translation is CASSLGMEWNTEAFF. Supplemented by reference TRBV5-4 and TRBJ1-1, the full variable domain reads ETGVTQSPTHLIKTRGQQVTLRCSSQSGHNTVSWYQQALGQGPQFIFQYYREEENGRGNFPPRFSGLQFPNYSSELNVNALELDDSALYLCASSLGMEWNTEAFFGQGTRLTVV.

This clone occurred a few times. The gene calls are TRBV5-6 and TRBJ2-7; D call uncertain. The V end lost 5 bases, the J end lost 3 bases, and 6 bases lay between the germline ends. This CDR3 contains 11 residues. Germline CDR1 and CDR2: SGHDT and YYEEEE. The CDR3 nucleotides read TGTGCCAGCAGTCGCTACTACGAGCAGTACTTC. Protein: CASSRYYEQYF. The full variable domain, rest sourced from reference TRBV5-6 and TRBJ2-7, is DAGVTQSPTHLIKTRGQQVTLRCSPKSGHDTVSWYQQALGQGPQFIFQYYEEEERQRGNFPDRFSGHQFPNYSSELNVNALLLGDSALYLCASSRYYEQYFGPGTRLTVT.

The rearrangement links TRBV7-2 to TRBJ2-5, with TRBD2 identical over 10 bases. The CDR3 contains 16 residues. Germline CDR1 and CDR2: SGHTA and FQGNSA. J was trimmed by 2 bases and V by 6 bases; bases with no gene match: 9. The CDR3 region is CASSFSGTSVQETQYF. Here the CDR3 DNA reads TGTGCCAGCAGTTTCTCCGGGACTAGCGTTCAAGAGACCCAGTACTTC. The variable domain in full, completed from reference TRBV7-2 and TRBJ2-5, reads GAGVSQSPSNKVTEKGKDVELRCDPISGHTALYWYRQSLGQGLEFLIYFQGNSAPDKSGLPSDRFSAERTGGSVSTLTIQRTQQEDSAVYLCASSFSGTSVQETQYFGPGTRLLVL.

The chain carries TRBV10-3 and TRBJ2-1; 11 bases line up with TRBD2. Germline CDR1 is ENHRY and CDR2 is SYGVKD. V was clipped by 0 bases and J by 6 bases; unmatched bases: 7. The CDR3 runs to 17 residues. In DNA, the CDR3 is TGTGCCATCAGTGAGTCTACTAGCGGGGGCAAAAGCAATGAGCAGTTCTTC. It specifies CAISESTSGGKSNEQFF.

The J gene is TRBJ2-1, the V gene TRBV29-1; 8 bases map to TRBD2. This CDR3 comprises 15 residues. Germline loops: CDR1 SQVTM, CDR2 ANQGSEA. V lost 6 bases, J lost 6 bases, and 13 bases stayed unmatched. The CDR3 sequence is CSVERSGGARNEQFF. The CDR3 DNA follows: TGCAGCGTCGAACGCTCGGGAGGGGCACGCAATGAGCAGTTCTTC.

The gene calls are TRBV27 and TRBJ2-7; 8 nucleotides agree with TRBD1. Germline CDR1 is MNHEY and CDR2 is SMNVEV (reference sequence). The CDR3 is made up of 15 amino acids. In DNA, the CDR3 is TGTGTCAGCAGTTCAAACCGGGACAGGCCCTACGAGCAGTACGTC. Translating it yields CVSSSNRDRPYEQYV.

The V call is TRBV5-1, the J call TRBJ2-1; a possible D gene is TRBD1 (5 bases). The CDR3 has 13 amino acids. Germline-derived CDR1 and CDR2 are SGHRS and YFSETQ. V lost 1 base to trimming and J lost 4 bases, with 6 bases between them. The CDR3, as DNA: TGCGCCAGCAGCTTGTCAGGGTACAATGAGCAGTTCTTC. Translation: CASSLSGYNEQFF.

J is TRBJ2-3 and V is TRBV29-1; a weak D match, TRBD2 (6 bases). This CDR3 is built from 17 residues. V gave up 6 bases and J gave up 3 bases, with 25 bases separating them. CDR1 and CDR2 (germline): SQVTM, ANQGSEA. CDR3 in DNA: TGCAGCGTCCCGAACCCCTCACCGGGACTTCCGACAGATACGCAGTATTTT. Residues: CSVPNPSPGLPTDTQYF.

V is TRBV5-4 and J is TRBJ2-3; 8 bases are shared with TRBD1. The CDR3 has 17 amino acids. The V gene's germline CDR1 is SGHNT and CDR2 YYREEE (reference sequence). Trimming removed 4 bases from V and 0 bases from J; junction bases left unmatched: 10. This chain's CDR3 is CASSELDRAVSTDTQYF. CDR3 bases: TGTGCCAGCAGCGAACTGGACAGGGCCGTTAGCACAGATACGCAGTATTTT. Full variable domain (missing parts from reference TRBV5-4 and TRBJ2-3): ETGVTQSPTHLIKTRGQQVTLRCSSQSGHNTVSWYQQALGQGPQFIFQYYREEENGRGNFPPRFSGLQFPNYSSELNVNALELDDSALYLCASSELDRAVSTDTQYFGPGTRLTVL.

This sequence joins TRBV7-9 and TRBJ1-2; D might be TRBD1 (5 bases). The CDR3 consists of 15 residues. V lost 7 bases and J 4 bases, leaving 19 bases between the germline ends. Germline V gives CDR1 SEHNR, CDR2 FQNEAQ (reference sequence). The CDR3 region is CASTHIGHSAYGYTF. CDR3 in DNA: TGTGCCAGCACGCACATCGGACATTCGGCCTATGGCTACACCTTC.

The J gene is TRBJ1-4, the V gene TRBV7-9, with unresolved D. The V gene's germline CDR1 is SEHNR and CDR2 FQNEAQ (reference sequence). The CDR3 consists of 14 residues. Trimming stripped 2 bases from V and 1 base from J, with 5 bases between. The CDR3 region has the DNA TGTGCCAGCAGCTTACGGGGAACTAATGAAAAACTGTTTTTT. Its protein product is CASSLRGTNEKLFF.

The chain uses TRBV4-1 and TRBJ1-5; the D gene is possibly TRBD1 (6 bases). The V gene's germline CDR1 is MGHRA and CDR2 YSYEKL. Trimming removed 5 bases from V and 1 base from J, with 9 bases in between. This CDR3 region has 14 residues. In nucleotides, the CDR3 is TGCGCCAGCAGCACGGGGGGCAGCAATCAGCCCCAGCATTTT. Protein sequence: CASSTGGSNQPQHF.

The chain uses TRBV7-9 and TRBJ1-4; 10 bases are shared with TRBD1. Looked up from germline, CDR1 is SEHNR and CDR2 is FQNEAQ (reference sequence). Trimming removed 4 bases from V and 8 bases from J; junction bases left unmatched: 10. The CDR3 consists of 16 residues. The CDR3 loop reads CASSSQRQGAREKLFF. The CDR3 nucleotides are TGTGCCAGCAGCTCCCAGAGACAGGGGGCGCGGGAAAAACTGTTTTTT.

The V call is TRBV5-4, the J call TRBJ1-6; 11 bases align to TRBD1. V lost 4 bases to trimming and J lost 4 bases; unmatched junction nucleotides: 10. The CDR3 is 18 residues long. Germline CDR1 SGHNT, CDR2 YYREEE (reference sequence). The CDR3: CASSLGGQGATYNSPLHF. The CDR3 DNA reads TGTGCCAGCAGCCTCGGAGGACAGGGGGCGACGTATAATTCACCCCTCCACTTT.

This clone has only a few counts. The chain uses TRBV5-1 and TRBJ2-7; no firm D call. The CDR3 has 15 residues. The V end lost 0 bases, the J end lost 2 bases, and 12 bases lay between the germline ends. Germline CDR1 reads SGHRS; CDR2 reads YFSETQ. CDR3 protein: CASSLAAGNTYEQYF. The CDR3 DNA is TGCGCCAGCAGCTTGGCGGCAGGTAATACCTACGAGCAGTACTTC.

The rearrangement links TRBV28 to TRBJ1-2; D uncertain. Deletions cut 4 bases from V and 7 bases from J, with 13 bases between. The CDR3 consists of 13 residues. CDR1 and CDR2 (germline): MDHEN, SYDVKM. The CDR3 DNA is TGTGCCAGCAGTTCCGTGGTCTCCGGTGGCTACACCTTC. Amino acid sequence: CASSSVVSGGYTF.

The chain has TRBV7-2 and TRBJ1-2; D possibly corresponds to TRBD1 (6 bases). The CDR3 covers 14 residues. Germline assignment: CDR1 SGHTA and CDR2 FQGNSA. V lost 7 bases to trimming and J lost 8 bases, with 20 bases between them. CDR3 sequence: CASTPGTSQRGYTF. CDR3 in DNA: TGTGCCAGCACCCCCGGGACAAGCCAAAGAGGCTACACCTTC.